This is a list of T cell receptor beta chains from one sample in a study of synovial regulatory T cells in juvenile arthritis. Using immunoSEQ multiplex PCR, the repertoire was profiled, and TCRdb retains in-frame clones only, with some absent. The sample yields roughly 9,200 clones, of which the top ten take up roughly 1.1%. The sequencing input was Treg cells from blood. The source is a donor younger than 30 with juvenile idiopathic arthritis. Both conserved end residues are part of each CDR3. Clone size is shown for a subset of rows, as once, few, many or a class of expanded clone.

j_gene: TRBJ1-1
v_gene: TRBV5-1
abundance: .
CDR3aa: CASSLGVGEAFF

j_gene: TRBJ2-7
v_gene: TRBV2
abundance: .
CDR3aa: CASSENEQYF

j_gene: TRBJ1-5
v_gene: TRBV2
abundance: .
CDR3aa: CASSGGAGDQPQHF

j_gene: TRBJ2-2
v_gene: TRBV28
abundance: .
CDR3aa: CASSRSGGTGELFF

j_gene: TRBJ1-4
v_gene: TRBV19
abundance: medium-sized
CDR3aa: CASSIGRGTRNEKLFF

j_gene: TRBJ2-2
v_gene: TRBV2
abundance: .
CDR3aa: CASREQFNTGELFF

j_gene: TRBJ2-7
v_gene: TRBV27
abundance: .
CDR3aa: CASRRGLAGESYEQYF

j_gene: TRBJ1-1
v_gene: TRBV11-2
abundance: .
CDR3aa: CASSLDTEAFF

j_gene: TRBJ1-5
v_gene: TRBV9
abundance: .
CDR3aa: CASSVGPNNQPQHF

j_gene: TRBJ1-1
v_gene: TRBV7-9
abundance: .
CDR3aa: CASTQMNTEAFF

j_gene: TRBJ2-3
v_gene: TRBV28
abundance: .
CDR3aa: CASSLGGRGGNTQYF

j_gene: TRBJ1-2
v_gene: TRBV19
abundance: .
CDR3aa: CASIGRGAGYTF

j_gene: TRBJ1-1
v_gene: TRBV11-2
abundance: .
CDR3aa: CASSPGTGNTEAFF

j_gene: TRBJ2-2
v_gene: TRBV4-2
abundance: medium-sized
CDR3aa: CASSQDLHGSRAGELFF